This T cell receptor (beta chain) was recovered during a study of PD-1 blockade in classical Hodgkin lymphoma. Study-wide context: Intravenous infusions of nivolumab 3 mg/kg reached patients every 2 weeks.

Overall study findings and caveats: By C4D1, CD4+ diversity increased significantly, especially in complete responders.

Following autologous stem cell transplantation, relapse occurred in every patient, and exposure to brentuximab vedotin varied. Negative selection with magnetic separation was used to purify CD4+ T cells from thawed PBMCs. With regard to this clone: Antigen specificity is unknown.

There are 18 residues in the CDR3. Germline V lookup: CDR1 LGHNA, CDR2 YNFKEQ. The V segment lost 0 bases and the J segment 4 bases; nucleotides outside the gene matches: 8. Only in-frame clones appear in the TCRdb table, and some are missing; sequencing was by immunoSEQ multiplex PCR. Seen here are around 13,000 clones, around 90% observed once, and the top ten hold roughly 0.46%. This clonotype was sampled from a human donor with classical Hodgkin lymphoma. The sample in question was CD4+ T cells from blood, obtained at baseline. The chain links TRBV4-2 to TRBJ2-7, with 14 bases matching TRBD2. The CDR3 sequence: CASSQDGGLAGEVYEQYF. CDR3 bases: TGTGCCAGCAGCCAAGATGGGGGACTAGCGGGAGAGGTGTACGAGCAGTACTTC.